This T cell receptor beta chain was sequenced in a study of regulatory T cells in long-lasting Graves disease. Study-wide findings and caveats: TRBV28, TRBJ1-2 and TRBJ2-5 were favored in persistent disease. Comparison showed that persistent patients shared more public clonotypes (about 2,700) than new patients (approximately 870).

The CDR3 is 13 residues long. Germline CDR1 is LGHDT and CDR2 is YNNKEL (reference sequence). Trimming removed 0 bases from V and 7 bases from J, with 4 bases in between. Time point in this sample: newly diagnosed GD, antithyroid drugs for less than 3 months. Making the TCR library involved RNA that had been extracted from PBMCs. Arm-PCR of CDR3 regions with iRepertoire HTBI primers generated TCR beta libraries. TCRdb analysed the multiplex PCR reads with MiXCR anew, one entry per CDR3 protein. Found here are roughly 530,000 distinct CDR3 sequences, about 16% of them singletons; the top ten hold roughly 25%. Notes on this clonotype: Its target is unknown.

These same records also appear under a second study, on T cells in Graves' hyperthyroidism and ophthalmopathy. In that study: Diagnostic assessment was based on clinical symptoms, serum thyroxine and TRAb, thyroid ultrasound and orbital computed tomography.

The J gene is TRBJ1-6, the V gene TRBV3-1; D unclear. The sample consisted of peripheral blood mononuclear cells (PBMCs), taken at new diagnosis, from a patient treated with antithyroid drugs. This TCR was sampled from a woman aged 35-65 years with Graves disease. CDR3 sequence reads: CASSQEPNSPLHF. The CDR3 bases are TGTGCCAGCAGCCAAGAACCCAATTCACCCCTCCACTTT.